This TCR beta chain derives from a study of blood T cell repertoires in COVID-19. Turning to the study itself: There were acute and convalescent COVID-19 samples, and they came from the United States, Italy and Spain. PBMCs, B-cell-depleted T cells, or T cells provided the cDNA or gDNA that made up the material.

Per the original data handling: Counts of nucleated cells, estimated from reference gene primer amplification, were obtained. Data came from immunoSEQ multiplex PCR; TCRdb stores just in-frame clones and leaves some out. V, J and clone size were drawn from that table, and D and trimming were deduced from the DNA. The repertoire holds about 230,000 clones, with 83% as singletons. Germline CDR1 reads SGDLS; CDR2 reads YYNGEE. The CDR3 has 12 amino acids. The V segment lost 3 bases and the J segment 7 bases; nucleotides outside the gene matches: 1. Sequencing used peripheral blood. The chain recombines TRBV9 with TRBJ2-1; 7 nucleotides match TRBD1. The source of this sequence is a woman between 70 and 85 years old with active or convalescent COVID-19. CDR3 in DNA: TGTGCCAGCAGCGCACAGGGGAATGAGCAGTTCTTC. It is translated as CASSAQGNEQFF.